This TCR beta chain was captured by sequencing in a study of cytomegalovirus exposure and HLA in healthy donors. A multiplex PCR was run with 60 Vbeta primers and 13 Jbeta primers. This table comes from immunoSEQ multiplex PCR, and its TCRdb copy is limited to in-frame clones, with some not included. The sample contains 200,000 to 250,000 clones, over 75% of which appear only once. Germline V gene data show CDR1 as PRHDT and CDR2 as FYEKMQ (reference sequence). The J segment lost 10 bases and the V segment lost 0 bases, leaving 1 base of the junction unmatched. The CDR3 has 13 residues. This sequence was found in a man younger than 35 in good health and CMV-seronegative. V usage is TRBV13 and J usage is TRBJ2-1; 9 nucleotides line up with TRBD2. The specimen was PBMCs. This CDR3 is CASSLGGLAEQFF. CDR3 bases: TGTGCCAGCAGCTTAGGGGGACTAGCCGAGCAGTTCTTC.